Sequencing of this T cell receptor (beta chain) was carried out in a study of cytomegalovirus exposure and HLA in healthy donors. Use of 60 Vbeta and 13 Jbeta primers characterized the PCR. Using immunoSEQ multiplex PCR, the repertoire was profiled, and TCRdb retains in-frame clones only, with some absent. There are more than 85,000 clones in the sample; 13% to 15% occur only once, and over 0.65% lies in the top ten. Sequencing input: PBMCs. This sequence was found in a female donor in good health and CMV-seronegative.

The CDR3: CASSGRNEQGYGTEAFF. In nucleotides, the CDR3 is TGTGCCAGCAGCGGGAGAAATGAACAGGGATATGGCACTGAAGCTTTCTTT. The chain employs TRBV7-9 and TRBJ1-1; tentatively, D is TRBD1 (6 bases). The V end was cut by 5 bases, the J end by 4 bases, with 23 bases between. CDR1 is SEHNR, CDR2 FQNEAQ, per germline (reference sequence). CDR3 length: 17 amino acids.